This passage covers 21 T cell receptor beta chains from one sample sequenced in a study of blood T cell repertoires in COVID-19. Method: immunoSEQ multiplex PCR; TCRdb's copy keeps in-frame clones and lacks some. The sample has tens of thousands of clones, about 76% seen once. Sequencing was performed on peripheral blood. These receptors were obtained from a man aged 45-60 years with active or convalescent COVID-19.

The chain uses TRBV7-8 and TRBJ1-2; D uncertain. Per germline, CDR1 SGHVS and CDR2 FQNEAQ. Trimming took off 1 base at V and 2 bases at J, with 11 bases between the two ends. The CDR3 has 15 residues. As DNA, the CDR3 is TGTGCCAGCAGCTTAGGAGTCACAGTGAACTATGGCTACACCTTC. It codes for CASSLGVTVNYGYTF.

This clone has a handful of counts. This chain uses TRBV10-3 with TRBJ1-4; 8 bases fit TRBD1. The CDR3 covers 14 residues. CDR1 and CDR2 (germline): ENHRY, SYGVKD. The V and J ends lost 8 bases and 5 bases, in that order; junction bases with no gene match: 7. The CDR3 reads CAISEGQANEKLFF. DNA of the CDR3: TGTGCCATCTCCGAGGGACAGGCAAATGAAAAACTGTTTTTT.

This chain uses TRBV5-1 with TRBJ2-1; weak D call: TRBD2 (5 bases). The CDR3 is 13 residues long. V was trimmed by 2 bases and J by 9 bases, leaving 12 bases between them. Germline loops: CDR1 SGHRS, CDR2 YFSETQ. The CDR3 DNA reads as TGCGCCAGCAGCTTCTCTAGCTTTACTGAGCAGTTCTTC. Translated, it gives CASSFSSFTEQFF.

V is TRBV6-5 and J is TRBJ1-2; perhaps TRBD1 as D (6 bases). V shed 6 bases and J shed 6 bases, with 14 bases lying between them. The CDR3 has 13 residues. The germline V gene encodes CDR1 MNHEY and CDR2 SVGAGI. For the CDR3, the DNA is TGTGCCAGCAGCCTGCGGGGGGCGCATGGCTACACCTTC. Protein sequence: CASSLRGAHGYTF.

CDR3 amino acids: CATRTGLTGELFF. The CDR3 region has the DNA TGTGCCACTCGGACAGGGTTGACCGGGGAGCTGTTTTTT. This chain connects TRBV2 to TRBJ2-2, with 8 bases aligning to TRBD1. V lost 10 bases to trimming and J lost 5 bases; unmatched junction nucleotides: 6. The germline V gene encodes CDR1 SNHLY and CDR2 FYNNEI. This CDR3 is 13 amino acids long.

The chain links TRBV5-6 to TRBJ2-7, with D possibly matching TRBD1 (6 bases). Trimming shortened V by 0 bases and J by 3 bases, and 13 bases separated the two germline ends. Germline V gives CDR1 SGHDT, CDR2 YYEEEE. The CDR3 length is 15 residues. The CDR3 nucleotides read TGTGCCAGCAGCTTGGGACAGGAAGCTTTCTACGAGCAGTACTTC. This codes for CASSLGQEAFYEQYF.

The chain has TRBV12-3 or TRBV12-4 and TRBJ2-3, with D hard to call. Trimming removed 6 bases from V and 5 bases from J, with 12 bases in between. This CDR3 is built from 13 residues. In DNA form, the CDR3 reads TGTGCCAGCAGGGTGCAGTTTGTAGATACGCAGTATTTT. Translated, it gives CASRVQFVDTQYF.

The chain carries TRBV9 and TRBJ2-2, with TRBD2 matching over 8 bases. CDR1 is SGDLS, CDR2 YYNGEE, per germline. This CDR3 region has 15 residues. V lost 4 bases, J lost 5 bases, and 7 bases stayed unmatched. The CDR3 nucleotides are TGTGCCAGCAGCCCACGGGAGGGCTCAACCGGGGAGCTGTTTTTT. Translated: CASSPREGSTGELFF. Combining the CDR3 with reference TRBV9 and TRBJ2-2 gives the whole variable domain DSGVTQTPKHLITATGQRVTLRCSPRSGDLSVYWYQQSLDQGLQFLIQYYNGEERAKGNILERFSAQQFPDLHSELNLSSLELGDSALYFCASSPREGSTGELFFGEGSRLTVL.

V is TRBV5-5 and J is TRBJ2-7; 9 bases are a match to TRBD1. The CDR3 is made up of 14 amino acids. The V gene end was trimmed by 4 bases and the J gene end by 5 bases; junction bases not matched to a gene: 7. Germline-derived CDR1 and CDR2 are SGHKS and YYEKEE (reference sequence). The CDR3 bases are TGTGCCAGCAGCCCGGGACAGGGTGTGGACGAGCAGTACTTC. Its protein product is CASSPGQGVDEQYF. The full variable domain, in which reference TRBV5-5 and TRBJ2-7 provide the parts outside the CDR3, is DAGVTQSPTHLIKTRGQQVTLRCSPISGHKSVSWYQQVLGQGPQFIFQYYEKEERGRGNFPDRFSARQFPNYSSELNVNALLLGDSALYLCASSPGQGVDEQYFGPGTRLTVT.

The chain has TRBV7-3 and TRBJ1-1; D is ambiguous. This CDR3 is 13 amino acids long. V lost 8 bases and J lost 1, with 11 bases in between. Germline CDR1 is SGHTA and CDR2 is FQGTGA. The CDR3 reads CASRYSQNTEAFF. The CDR3 nucleotides read TGTGCCAGCCGCTACAGTCAGAACACTGAAGCTTTCTTT.

The CDR3 DNA sequence: TGTGCCAGCAGCCGGGACGCAGCGGGCTCAAATGAGCAGTTCTTC. Translating it yields CASSRDAAGSNEQFF. This rearrangement joins TRBV3-1 (or the pseudogene TRBV3-2) to TRBJ2-1; D possibly corresponds to TRBD2 (6 bases). The CDR3 length is 15 residues. V lost 4 bases, J lost 7 bases, and 17 bases lay in between. Per germline, CDR1 LGHDT and CDR2 YNNKEL (reference sequence).

The chain's CDR3 is CASSWAGEETQYF. The CDR3 DNA sequence: TGTGCCAGCAGCTGGGCGGGAGAAGAGACCCAGTACTTC. The gene calls are TRBV2 and TRBJ2-5; 7 bases fit TRBD2. Germline CDR1 and CDR2: SNHLY and FYNNEI. The trim removed 6 bases at V and 3 bases at J, leaving 4 bases unmatched. The CDR3 runs 13 residues.

This clone has a handful of counts. The chain is built from TRBV18 and TRBJ1-5; D not resolved. Between the trimmed V and J ends, which lost 3 bases and 1 base, there was a span of 10 bases. The CDR3 is 15 amino acids. Germline assignment: CDR1 KGHSH and CDR2 LQKENI. CDR3 DNA: TGTGCCAGCTCACCCGGGGAAGTGAGCAATCAGCCCCAGCATTTT. This translates into CASSPGEVSNQPQHF.

The rearrangement links TRBV7-3 to TRBJ2-1; perhaps TRBD1 as D (5 bases). In germline, CDR1 is SGHTA, CDR2 FQGTGA. The CDR3 is made up of 14 amino acids. Trimming took off 1 base at V and 8 bases at J, with 12 bases between the two ends. In nucleotides, the CDR3 is TGTGCCAGCAGCTTAAGTCAGGGCCTAGATGAGCAGTTCTTC. Translated: CASSLSQGLDEQFF. The variable domain in full, completed from reference TRBV7-3 and TRBJ2-1, reads GAGVSQTPSNKVTEKGKYVELRCDPISGHTALYWYRQSLGQGPEFLIYFQGTGAADDSGLPNDRFFAVRPEGSVSTLKIQRTERGDSAVYLCASSLSQGLDEQFFGPGTRLTVL.

The chain couples TRBV25-1 to TRBJ1-4; D perhaps matches TRBD1 (5 bases). This CDR3 region has 14 residues. V dropped 3 bases and J dropped 8 bases, with 13 bases sitting between them. Per the germline V gene, CDR1 is MGHDK and CDR2 is SYGVNS. The CDR3 loop is CASSDLTGQEKLFF. Written as DNA, the CDR3 is TGTGCCAGCAGTGATTTAACAGGTCAAGAAAAACTGTTTTTT.

The rearrangement links TRBV10-3 to TRBJ2-7; 9 bases fit TRBD1. This CDR3 contains 14 residues. The germline V gene has CDR1 ENHRY and CDR2 SYGVKD. V lost 7 bases, J lost 6 bases, and 10 bases stayed unmatched. The CDR3 DNA sequence: TGTGCCATCACCTCAACAGGGGGCGCGACCGAGCAGTACTTC. Residues: CAITSTGGATEQYF.

V gene TRBV10-1 combines with J gene TRBJ2-7, with unresolved D. This CDR3 is 11 amino acids long. Trimming took off 6 bases at V and 0 bases at J, with 3 bases between the two ends. Germline loops: CDR1 WNHNN, CDR2 SYGVQD (reference sequence). The CDR3 loop reads CASSSSYEQYF. CDR3 bases: TGCGCCAGCAGCTCCTCCTACGAGCAGTACTTC.

This clone was observed a single time. The gene calls are TRBV5-6 and TRBJ1-2, with TRBD1 identical over 9 bases. Germline V lookup: CDR1 SGHDT, CDR2 YYEEEE. CDR3 length: 14 residues. Trimming removed 4 bases from V and 3 bases from J; junction bases left unmatched: 4. The CDR3 protein is CASSTGGSDYGYTF. DNA of the CDR3: TGTGCCAGCAGCACAGGGGGCTCGGACTATGGCTACACCTTC.

The J gene is TRBJ2-5, the V gene TRBV11-3; D possibly corresponds to TRBD2 (6 bases). Germline V gene lookup returns CDR1 SGHNT and CDR2 YENEEA. Trimming removed 1 base at V and 2 bases at J, with 11 bases between. The CDR3 consists of 15 residues. The CDR3 DNA reads TGTGCCAGCAGCTTAGGTGCTGGAGGGCAAGAGACCCAGTACTTC. Translation gives CASSLGAGGQETQYF.

This chain uses TRBV7-3 with TRBJ2-1; D is uncertain. Germline V gene lookup returns CDR1 SGHTA and CDR2 FQGTGA. Trimming took 2 bases from V and 1 from J, leaving 6 bases between them. The CDR3 covers 14 residues. The CDR3 DNA follows: TGTGCCAGCAGCTTAGCCTATTCCTACAATGAGCAGTTCTTC. Its protein is CASSLAYSYNEQFF.

The chain couples TRBV7-7 to TRBJ2-7, with TRBD2 matching over 7 bases. V lost 6 bases and J lost 4; bases outside the gene matches: 12. The CDR3 spans 15 residues. Germline V gene lookup returns CDR1 SSHAT and CDR2 FNYEAQ (reference sequence). This CDR3 reads CASSKEAGPSYEQYF. The CDR3 DNA follows: TGTGCCAGCAGTAAAGAAGCGGGACCCTCTTACGAGCAGTACTTC. The entire variable domain, with the rest obtained from reference TRBV7-7 and TRBJ2-7, is as follows: GAGVSQSPRYKVTKRGQDVTLRCDPISSHATLYWYQQALGQGPEFLTYFNYEAQPDKSGLPSDRFSAERPEGSISTLTIQRTEQRDSAMYRCASSKEAGPSYEQYFGPGTRLTVT.